These 27 T cell receptor beta chains came from one sample sequenced in a study of tissue T cells after allogeneic stem cell transplantation. The table came from immunoSEQ multiplex PCR; TCRdb's copy has only in-frame clones and leaves some out. The sample consists of around 50,000 clones, about three quarters of them appearing once. Sequencing was done on a sample of sorted cells pooled from one or two spleens. These receptors originate from a pool of C57BL/6 mice in good health.

Concerning this clone: Gene names are mouse gene names. Sequencing ends 1 residue short of the CDR3 end; the germline J gene provides the rest. This chain connects TRBV13-3 to TRBJ1-3; 9 positions agree with TRBD1. The CDR3 spans 15 residues. The ends lost 6 bases at V and 0 bases at J; junction bases unmatched: 4. Germline V gives CDR1 NNHDY, CDR2 SYVADS. CDR3 sequence: CASKQGAHSGNTLYF. The CDR3 DNA, read in part, is TGTGCCAGCAAACAGGGGGCTCATTCTGGAAATACGCTCTAT.

Only a few counts were recorded for this clone. Gene names and germline refer to mouse. The read falls 1 residue short of the CDR3 end, and the missing part is taken from the germline J gene. The J gene is TRBJ2-7, the V gene TRBV19; 8 nucleotides match TRBD2. The germline V gene encodes CDR1 FNHDT and CDR2 SITEND (reference sequence). After removal of 6 bases from V and 2 bases from J, the junction contained 1 base not matched to a gene. There are 12 residues in the CDR3. The chain's CDR3 is CASKTGAYEQYF. The CDR3 bases that were read are TGTGCCAGCAAGACTGGGGCCTATGAACAGTAC.

In regard to this clone: Gene names denote mouse genes. The CDR3 goes on 1 residue after the read ends, and that part is filled in from the germline J gene. The V call is TRBV3, the J call TRBJ1-1; TRBD1 agrees at 8 bases. CDR1 SNHLY and CDR2 FYNGKV come from the germline V gene (reference sequence). V lost 4 bases, J lost 7 bases, and 2 bases stayed unmatched. The CDR3 is 12 residues long. The chain's CDR3 is CASSSDRVEVFF. CDR3 DNA, as far as it was read: TGTGCCAGCAGCTCGGACAGGGTAGAAGTCTTC.

The sample holds a few counts of this clone. The listed genes are named as in mouse. The read gets to within 1 residue of the CDR3 end, and the germline J gene fills in the rest. The gene calls are TRBV13-3 and TRBJ2-7, with 9 bases lining up with TRBD2. The CDR3 loop spans 15 amino acids. Germline values: CDR1 NNHDY, CDR2 SYVADS. Trimming removed 2 bases from V and 0 bases from J; junction bases left unmatched: 3. Here the CDR3 reads CASSELGGSSYEQYF. Incomplete CDR3 DNA: TGTGCCAGCAGTGAACTGGGGGGAAGCTCCTATGAACAGTAC.

In the case of this clone: The gene names here belong to mouse. The read ends 1 residue early relative to the CDR3; the germline J gene fills the gap. The chain carries TRBV13-2 and TRBJ1-4, with D perhaps TRBD1 (6 bases). Trimming cost V 0 bases and J 4 bases, with 13 bases left between them. This CDR3 is 16 amino acids long. CDR1 is NNHNN and CDR2 is SYGAGS in the germline V gene (reference sequence). Partial CDR3 DNA: TGTGCCAGCGGTGATGGGGGCCAGGGGTTCAACGAAAGATTATTT. As protein: CASGDGGQGFNERLF. The entire CDR3 is CASGDGGQGFNERLFF.

Worth noting for this clone: Mouse gene names and germline throughout. Read coverage stops 1 residue before the CDR3 terminus; the germline J gene supplies the remainder. Other DNA variants within this sample encode the same CDR3. This chain joins TRBV19 and TRBJ2-7, with TRBD2 identical over 12 bases. The CDR3 has 15 amino acids. From germline, CDR1 is FNHDT and CDR2 SITEND (reference sequence). Germline trimming cut 5 bases from V and 0 bases from J; bases unmatched to any gene: 3. The covered CDR3 bases are TGTGCCAGCAGCAGGACTGGGGGGGTCTCCTATGAACAGTAC. Translating it yields CASSRTGGVSYEQY. The complete CDR3 sequence is CASSRTGGVSYEQYF. Supplemented by reference TRBV19 and TRBJ2-7, the full variable domain reads GGIITQTPKFLIGQEGQKLTLKCQQNFNHDTMYWYRQDSGKGLRLIYYSITENDLQKGDLSEGYDASREKKSSFSLTVTSAQKNEMAVFLCASSRTGGVSYEQYFGPGTRLTVL.

On this clone itself: The listed genes are named as in mouse. This CDR3 is CASSAGTGGSQNTLYF. CDR3 bases read: TGTGCTAGCAGCGCCGGGACTGGGGGTAGTCAAAACACCTTGTAC. The gene calls are TRBV17 and TRBJ2-4; 11 positions agree with TRBD2. The read comes to an end 1 residue before the CDR3 does, leaving the germline J gene to fill in the end. With V trimmed by 6 bases and J by 0 bases, 5 bases remained unmatched. Germline-derived CDR1 and CDR2 are MNHDT and YYDKIL. The CDR3 length is 16 residues. The complete variable domain, with remaining parts taken from reference TRBV17 and TRBJ2-4, reads DTTVKQNPRYKLARVGKPVNLICSQTMNHDTMYWYQKKPNQAPKLLLFYYDKILNREADTFEKFQSSRPNNSFCSLYIGSAGLEYSAMYLCASSAGTGGSQNTLYFGAGTRLSVL.

This clone has only one observation. Genes and germline are mouse. The missing CDR3 end, 1 residue past where the read stops, is filled in from the germline J gene. The chain joins TRBV13-3 to TRBJ2-3; D gene ambiguous. V was clipped by 2 bases and J by 0 bases, with 7 bases between them. Germline CDR1 reads NNHDY; CDR2 reads SYVADS. The CDR3 is 14 residues long. This CDR3 reads CASSEGVSAETLYF. The CDR3 bases that were read are TGTGCCAGCAGTGAAGGAGTTAGTGCAGAAACGCTGTAT.

Points on this clone: Each gene name is a mouse one. The read is 1 residue too short to cover the CDR3 end, so that end is filled in from the germline J gene. The chain uses TRBV12-1 and TRBJ1-2; D is ambiguous. Germline CDR1 is SGHSN and CDR2 is HYEKVE. V was clipped by 2 bases and J by 2 bases, with 14 bases between them. There are 15 residues in the CDR3. CDR3 bases read: TGTGCCAGCTCTCCCCCGTGGGAGGGTAACTCCGACTACACC. Translating gives CASSPPWEGNSDYT. The full CDR3 reads CASSPPWEGNSDYTF.

A note on this clone: Gene names are mouse gene names. The read gets to within 1 residue of the CDR3 end, and the germline J gene fills in the rest. The V and J genes are TRBV31 and TRBJ2-4, with D uncertain. The CDR3 runs to 10 residues. CDR1 and CDR2 from the germline V gene are GKSSPN and SITVG. Trimming took off 1 base at V and 4 bases at J, with 0 bases between the two ends. Partial CDR3 DNA: TGTGCCTGGAGTCAAAACACCTTGTAC. Amino acids: CAWSQNTLY. The whole CDR3 protein reads CAWSQNTLYF.

As to this clone: Germline and genes here are mouse. The read comes to an end 1 residue before the CDR3 does, leaving the germline J gene to fill in the end. The chain joins TRBV4 to TRBJ1-1, with D perhaps matching TRBD1 (5 bases). This CDR3 is 13 amino acids long. The germline V and J ends were trimmed by 3 bases and 4 bases, with 9 bases remaining between them. In germline, CDR1 is LGHDT, CDR2 YNNKQL (reference sequence). The CDR3: CASSYQGGTEVFF. Partial CDR3 DNA: TGTGCCAGCAGCTATCAGGGTGGCACAGAAGTCTTC.

Worth noting for this clone: Gene labels here are mouse ones. The read is 1 residue too short to cover the CDR3 end, so that end is filled in from the germline J gene. The J gene is TRBJ2-2, the V gene TRBV29; tentatively, D is TRBD2 (6 bases). Trimming pared 3 bases from V and 1 base from J, leaving 6 bases between. This CDR3 contains 14 residues. Germline loops: CDR1 MSHET, CDR2 SYDVDS. The CDR3 is CASSLGGNTGQLYF. The covered CDR3 bases are TGTGCTAGCAGTTTGGGGGGAAACACCGGGCAGCTCTAC.

Details on this clone: Gene names denote mouse genes. The observed sequence ends 1 residue before the CDR3 terminus, with the missing tail filled in from the germline J gene. The chain carries TRBV4 and TRBJ2-4; TRBD1 is a possible D gene (5 bases). CDR3 size: 12 residues. CDR1 and CDR2 (germline): LGHDT, YNNKQL (reference sequence). The V end was cut by 6 bases, the J end by 1 base, with 5 bases between. The CDR3 sequence: CASRGGQNTLYF. The sequenced CDR3 bases are TGTGCCAGCAGAGGGGGTCAAAACACCTTGTAC. Drawing the rest from reference TRBV4 and TRBJ2-4, the complete variable domain is ETAVFQTPNYHVTQVGNEVSFNCKQTLGHDTMYWYKQDSKKLLKIMFSYNNKQLIVNETVPRRFSPQSSDKAHLNLRIKSVEPEDSAVYLCASRGGQNTLYFGAGTRLSVL.

To note about this clone: The listed genes are named as in mouse. The observed sequence ends 1 residue before the CDR3 terminus, with the missing tail filled in from the germline J gene. J is TRBJ1-4 and V is TRBV3; 9 bases align to TRBD1. Germline CDR1 SNHLY, CDR2 FYNGKV (reference sequence). Trimming cost V 4 bases and J 5 bases; bases outside gene matches: 2. The CDR3 totals 14 residues. The part of the CDR3 DNA that was read is TGTGCCAGCAGCTGGGGGACAGGGAACGAAAGATTATTT. Encoded protein: CASSWGTGNERLF. The whole CDR3 sequence is CASSWGTGNERLFF.

This clone was seen a few times. Germline and genes here are mouse. The read terminates 1 residue ahead of where the CDR3 ends, so the germline J gene completes it. The chain joins TRBV29 to TRBJ2-7, with 9 bases identical to TRBD2. V trimming: 3 bases; J trimming: 3 bases; junction bases outside the gene matches: 9. CDR3 length equals 16 residues. CDR1 is MSHET, CDR2 SYDVDS, per germline. The CDR3 sequence is CASSFPVDWGNYEQYF. The DNA read from the CDR3 is TGTGCTAGCAGTTTCCCAGTCGACTGGGGGAACTATGAACAGTAC. Full variable domain (outside the CDR3, taken from reference TRBV29 and TRBJ2-7): DMKVTQMPRYLIKRMGENVLLECGQDMSHETMYWYRQDPGLGLQLIYISYDVDSNSEGDIPKGYRVSRKKREHFSLILDSAKTNQTSVYFCASSFPVDWGNYEQYFGPGTRLTVL.

In the case of this clone: Gene names are mouse gene names. The CDR3 end falls 1 residue outside the read, so it is completed with the germline J gene. The chain has TRBV19 and TRBJ2-3; tentatively, D is TRBD2 (6 bases). The V end lost 5 bases, the J end lost 0 bases, and 13 bases lay between the germline ends. This CDR3 has 15 amino acids. Germline V CDR1 and CDR2: FNHDT, SITEND (reference sequence). Partial CDR3 DNA: TGTGCCAGCAGACCCTACGGGACTAGTGCAGAAACGCTGTAT. This encodes CASRPYGTSAETLY. The entire CDR3 is CASRPYGTSAETLYF.

In the case of this clone: The listed genes are named as in mouse. The CDR3 end lies 1 residue beyond the end of the read and is filled in from the germline J gene. The rearrangement links TRBV4 to TRBJ2-3; 8 bases line up with TRBD2. Germline assignment: CDR1 LGHDT and CDR2 YNNKQL (reference sequence). The CDR3 loop spans 16 amino acids. V gave up 4 bases and J gave up 2 bases; unmatched junction bases: 8. CDR3: CASSSLMGGDAETLYF. The CDR3 bases that were read are TGTGCCAGCAGCTCCCTAATGGGGGGGGATGCAGAAACGCTGTAT.

In the case of this clone: The germline and genes are mouse ones. The missing CDR3 end, 1 residue past where the read stops, is filled in from the germline J gene. The rearrangement joins TRBV4 to TRBJ2-7; the match to TRBD1 covers 10 bases. Germline CDR1 is LGHDT and CDR2 is YNNKQL (reference sequence). The CDR3 covers 13 residues. J was trimmed by 6 bases and V by 4 bases; bases with no gene match: 3. Incomplete CDR3 DNA: TGTGCCAGCAGCTTCCGGGACAGGGGTGAACAGTAC. Translation gives CASSFRDRGEQY. The CDR3 in its entirety is CASSFRDRGEQYF.

This clone occurred a few times. Each gene name is a mouse one. CDR3 bases read: TGTGCAAGCAGCTTAGACTCCCTCTATGAACAGTAC. The encoded protein is CASSLDSLYEQY. The entire CDR3 protein is CASSLDSLYEQYF. The genes are TRBV16 and TRBJ2-7; D not resolved. The read halts 1 residue ahead of the CDR3 end, with the missing end drawn from the germline J gene. Per the germline V gene, CDR1 is SGHSA and CDR2 is FRNQAP. The V end was cut by 0 bases, the J end by 3 bases, with 6 bases between. This CDR3 is built from 13 residues.

Comments on this clone: These gene names are mouse names. CDR3 bases read: TGTGCCAGCAGCCGGACAGGGGTAGACACCCAGTAC. Its translation is CASSRTGVDTQY. The whole CDR3 protein is CASSRTGVDTQYF. V usage is TRBV4 and J usage is TRBJ2-5, with TRBD1 identical over 9 bases. From the germline J gene comes the end of the CDR3, since the read stops 1 residue before it. The J segment lost 5 bases and the V segment lost 5 bases, leaving 2 bases of the junction unmatched. The CDR3 has 13 amino acids. From germline, CDR1 is LGHDT and CDR2 YNNKQL (reference sequence).

To note about this clone: Gene names refer to mouse genes. CDR3 DNA, as far as it was read: TGCACCTGCAGTGGGACTGGGGGGAGGGCTGAGCAGTTC. This gives the protein CTCSGTGGRAEQF. The whole CDR3 is CTCSGTGGRAEQFF. The J gene is TRBJ2-1, the V gene TRBV1; 11 positions agree with TRBD2. The read is 1 residue too short to cover the CDR3 end, so that end is filled in from the germline J gene. The CDR3 extends over 14 amino acids. J gave up 7 bases and V 4 bases, and 3 bases lay outside the gene matches. Germline assignment: CDR1 NSQYPW and CDR2 LRSPGD (reference sequence).

Details on this clone: Gene names are the mouse ones. The read ends 1 residue early relative to the CDR3; the germline J gene fills the gap. The chain links TRBV3 to TRBJ2-7; 9 positions match TRBD2. V lost 5 bases, J lost 6 bases, and 5 bases stayed unmatched. The CDR3 spans 13 residues. Germline CDR1 and CDR2: SNHLY and FYNGKV (reference sequence). This chain's CDR3 is CASSALGGGEQYF. CDR3 bases read: TGTGCCAGCAGCGCACTGGGGGGCGGTGAACAGTAC. The whole variable domain, filled in from reference TRBV3 and TRBJ2-7, reads GPKVLQIPSHQIIDMGQMVTLNCDPVSNHLYFYWYKQILGQQMEFLVNFYNGKVMEKSKLFKDQFSVERPDGSYFTLKIQPTALEDSAVYFCASSALGGGEQYFGPGTRLTVL.

With respect to this clone: The gene symbols are mouse symbols. Read data end 1 residue before the CDR3 end; the end is taken from the germline J gene. J is TRBJ2-7 and V is TRBV1, with D hard to call. CDR1 is NSQYPW and CDR2 is LRSPGD in the germline V gene (reference sequence). This CDR3 contains 13 residues. Trimming took 0 bases from V and 3 from J, leaving 6 bases between them. The part of the CDR3 DNA that was read is TGCACCTGCAGTGCAGATTATGGCTATGAACAGTAC. The encoded protein is CTCSADYGYEQY. The entire CDR3 reads CTCSADYGYEQYF.

Worth noting for this clone: Sequence at one end of the junction differs from germline and may be a read error. Mouse gene names apply. CDR3 protein: CASSQDTLYF. The covered CDR3 bases are TGTGCCAGCAGTCAAGACACCTTGTAC. This chain links TRBV19 with TRBJ2-4; D call uncertain. The read gets to within 1 residue of the CDR3 end, and the germline J gene fills in the rest. The CDR3 consists of 10 residues. The V gene's germline CDR1 is FNHDT and CDR2 SITEND (reference sequence).

By share, this clone ranks as medium-sized. Gene names and germline refer to mouse. The CDR3 protein is CASSLGTGYEQYF. The CDR3 bases that were read are TGTGCCAGCAGTTTAGGGACAGGGTATGAACAGTAC. This chain links TRBV15 with TRBJ2-7; 8 bases agree with TRBD1. The CDR3 goes on 1 residue after the read ends, and that part is filled in from the germline J gene. Looked up from germline, CDR1 is SGHND and CDR2 is FRSKSL. This CDR3 is 13 amino acids long. The junction had 0 bases not matched to a gene; V was cut back by 1 base and J by 4 bases.

With respect to this clone: The genes are named according to mouse. Read data end 1 residue before the CDR3 end; the end is taken from the germline J gene. V and J are TRBV5 and TRBJ1-4; TRBD1 is a possible D gene (6 bases). The CDR3 covers 15 residues. Trimming took 4 bases from V and 1 from J, leaving 10 bases between them. Germline values: CDR1 LGHNA, CDR2 YNLKQL (reference sequence). Partial CDR3 DNA: TGTGCCAGCAGCCCCGGGACACCTTCCAACGAAAGATTATTT. It translates to CASSPGTPSNERLF. From start to end, the CDR3 is CASSPGTPSNERLFF.

About this clone: The genes are named according to mouse. Coverage ceases 1 residue before the CDR3 finishes, and the germline J gene fills in the end. The chain carries TRBV15 and TRBJ2-4; D not resolved. Germline-derived CDR1 and CDR2 are SGHND and FRSKSL. The germline V and J ends were trimmed by 4 bases and 0 bases, with 5 bases remaining between them. This CDR3 is 13 amino acids long. The sequenced part of the CDR3 DNA is TGTGCCAGCAGTTGGGGTAGTCAAAACACCTTGTAC. Translated: CASSWGSQNTLY. Given in full, the CDR3 is CASSWGSQNTLYF.